One and the same sample provided the 10 T cell receptor beta chains below, sequenced in a study of blood T cell repertoires in COVID-19. Sequencing used immunoSEQ multiplex PCR; TCRdb keeps in-frame clones, though not all of them. The sample records 150,000 to 200,000 clones, less than 90% being singletons. Sequencing was done on a sample of peripheral blood. These receptor sequences come from a woman in her sixties with COVID-19, enrolled during active disease.

The chain carries TRBV6-6 and TRBJ2-7; 7 bases align to TRBD2. J lost 4 bases, V lost 8 bases, and 5 bases had no gene match. From germline, CDR1 is MNHNY and CDR2 SVGAGI (reference sequence). The CDR3 totals 12 residues. CDR3: CASRDYQYEQYF. The CDR3 DNA is TGTGCCAGCCGGGACTATCAATACGAGCAGTACTTC.

The J gene is TRBJ2-7, the V gene TRBV2; TRBD2 might be the D (6 bases). Germline CDR1 reads SNHLY; CDR2 reads FYNNEI. Trimming stripped 5 bases from V and 0 bases from J, with 11 bases between. CDR3 length: 14 residues. CDR3 residues: CASSPGGTSYEQYF. CDR3 bases: TGTGCCAGCAGTCCTGGCGGGACCTCCTACGAGCAGTACTTC.

V and J are TRBV28 and TRBJ2-3; the D gene is possibly TRBD1 (5 bases). Trimming cost V 11 bases and J 0 bases, with 18 bases left between them. Per germline, CDR1 MDHEN and CDR2 SYDVKM. The CDR3 covers 15 residues. The CDR3 bases are TGTGCCGCCTTGGGGCGACGGTCTAGCACAGATACGCAGTATTTT. This translates into CAALGRRSSTDTQYF.

CDR3 loop: CASQARNTGELFF. CDR3 coding DNA: TGTGCTAGTCAAGCGCGGAACACCGGGGAGCTGTTTTTT. The chain joins TRBV12-5 to TRBJ2-2; the D is unclear. In germline, CDR1 is LGHNT, CDR2 FRNRAP. This CDR3 contains 13 residues. The V and J ends lost 8 bases and 1 base respectively, with 8 bases between them.

This sequence joins TRBV2 and TRBJ2-7, with 10 bases aligning to TRBD2. Trimming took 6 bases from V and 4 from J; bases not matched to a gene: 3. The CDR3 has 13 residues. The germline CDR1 and CDR2 sequences are SNHLY and FYNNEI. In DNA form, the CDR3 reads TGTGCCAGCAGCCCTAGCGGGAGTTACGAGCAGTACTTC. Translating it yields CASSPSGSYEQYF.

As for this clone: Germline is not matched at one junction end, which may reflect a read error. In DNA form, the CDR3 reads TGTGCCAGTGGAGTTTACTCCAACAATGAGCAGTTCTTC. Protein sequence: CASGVYSNNEQFF. The chain recombines TRBV12-3 or TRBV12-4 with TRBJ2-1; no firm D call. This CDR3 contains 13 residues.

This clone showed up just once. This chain uses TRBV7-3 with TRBJ2-5; 7 nucleotides match TRBD2. Germline assignment: CDR1 SGHTA and CDR2 FQGTGA. V shed 2 bases, J shed 0 bases, and the junction held 9 bases outside the gene matches. The CDR3 contains 17 residues. The CDR3 spells CASSLVAGDPYQETQYF. DNA of the CDR3: TGTGCCAGCAGCTTAGTTGCGGGAGACCCGTACCAAGAGACCCAGTACTTC.

This chain uses TRBV4-3 with TRBJ1-3; D possibly corresponds to TRBD1 (6 bases). Germline loops: CDR1 LGHNA, CDR2 YSLEER. V dropped 1 base and J dropped 2 bases, with 18 bases sitting between them. The CDR3 loop spans 18 amino acids. In DNA, the CDR3 is TGCGCCAGCAGCCAAGCCCATATGGACAGACTTACTGGAAACACCATATATTTT. Amino acids: CASSQAHMDRLTGNTIYF.

This chain links TRBV6-2 or TRBV6-3 with TRBJ2-2, with 13 bases lining up with TRBD2. CDR1 MNHEY and CDR2 SVGEGT come from the germline V gene. The V and J ends lost 6 bases and 3 bases, in that order; junction bases with no gene match: 4. This CDR3 region has 16 residues. The CDR3 here is CASSRLAGGYTGELFF. In nucleotides, the CDR3 is TGTGCCAGCAGCCGACTAGCGGGAGGCTACACCGGGGAGCTGTTTTTT.

This chain joins TRBV9 and TRBJ1-1; maybe TRBD1 (5 bases). Germline lookup yields CDR1 SGDLS and CDR2 YYNGEE. CDR3 length: 12 residues. V was clipped by 0 bases and J by 7 bases, with 7 bases between them. The CDR3, as DNA: TGTGCCAGCAGCGTAGGAGACAGTGAAGCTTTCTTT. Translation: CASSVGDSEAFF.